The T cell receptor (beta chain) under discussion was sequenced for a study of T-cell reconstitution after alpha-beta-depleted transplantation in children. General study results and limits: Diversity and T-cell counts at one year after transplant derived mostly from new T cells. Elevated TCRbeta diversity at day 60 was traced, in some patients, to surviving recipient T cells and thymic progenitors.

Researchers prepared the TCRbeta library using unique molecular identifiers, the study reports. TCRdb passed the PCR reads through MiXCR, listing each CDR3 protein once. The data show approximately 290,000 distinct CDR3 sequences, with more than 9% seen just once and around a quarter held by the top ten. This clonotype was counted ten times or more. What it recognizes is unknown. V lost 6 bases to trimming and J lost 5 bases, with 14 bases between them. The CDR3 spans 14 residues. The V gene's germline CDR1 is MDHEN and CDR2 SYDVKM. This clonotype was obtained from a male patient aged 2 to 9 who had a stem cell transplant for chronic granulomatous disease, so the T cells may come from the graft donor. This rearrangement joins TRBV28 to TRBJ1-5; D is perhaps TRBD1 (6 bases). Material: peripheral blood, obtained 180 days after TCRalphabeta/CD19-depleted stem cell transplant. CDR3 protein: CASSSNRDYQPQHF. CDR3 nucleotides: TGTGCCAGCAGCTCAAACAGGGATTATCAGCCCCAGCATTTT.